This TCR beta chain was recovered during a study of cytomegalovirus exposure and HLA in healthy donors. Overall study context: The 90 to 150 validation repertoires used a platform that matched the one used for the approximately 700 first-cohort repertoires, as a later analysis reported.

Points from the study as a whole: The TCR clusters that emerged in the first cohort tended, a later analysis found, to co-occur in the 120 or so validation repertoires. Reportedly, cytomegalovirus status was diagnosed with high sensitivity and specificity.

Profiled with immunoSEQ multiplex PCR; TCRdb holds only in-frame clones, not every one. This table has around 130,000 clones, over 75% appearing once. As to this clone: Its cognate antigen is unknown.

This CDR3 has 14 residues. After removal of 5 bases from V and 8 bases from J, the junction contained 8 bases not matched to a gene. Germline V gives CDR1 SNHLY, CDR2 FYNNEI. The donors were in the roughly 130-subject validation cohort, distinct from the roughly 700-subject first cohort. This clonotype originated in a woman in her 30s in good health and CMV-seronegative. The chain is built from TRBV2 and TRBJ1-4; TRBD1 matches at 7 bases. The specimen sequenced was PBMCs. The CDR3 DNA reads as TGTGCCAGCAGTAGTAGACAGGGCGTCGAAAAACTGTTTTTT. Translation: CASSSRQGVEKLFF.